The 15 T cell receptor beta chains given below trace back to one sample, sequenced in a study of OX40 agonist ivuxolimab in advanced cancers. Libraries were prepared by immunoSEQ multiplex PCR; TCRdb keeps only in-frame clonotypes and omits some of them. The sample includes approximately 100,000 clones, about nine tenths of them seen just once. Sequences were derived from CD4+ or CD8+ T cells sorted from blood, sampled in a trial of the OX40 agonist ivuxolimab. These TCRs come from an adult with an advanced solid tumor such as melanoma, head and neck, liver or kidney cancer.

This clone was counted once. The genes are TRBV11-2 and TRBJ2-6, with D hard to call. The germline CDR1 and CDR2 sequences are SGHAT and FQNNGV. The CDR3 consists of 15 residues. V was shortened by 4 bases and J by 0 bases, with 7 bases between the two germline ends. CDR3 bases: TGTGCCAGCAGCTCGAGAAACTCTGGGGCCAACGTCCTGACTTTC. Translated, it gives CASSSRNSGANVLTF.

The J gene is TRBJ2-5, the V gene TRBV28; 8 nucleotides agree with TRBD2. Looked up from germline, CDR1 is MDHEN and CDR2 is SYDVKM. This CDR3 has 14 amino acids. Trimming removed 6 bases from V and 1 base from J; junction bases left unmatched: 4. The CDR3 DNA sequence: TGTGCCAGCAGCAGCGGGAGCTTCCAAGAGACCCAGTACTTC. It codes for CASSSGSFQETQYF.

The V and J genes are TRBV18 and TRBJ1-5, with TRBD1 matching over 8 bases. The CDR3 consists of 15 residues. Germline V gene sequence: CDR1 KGHSH, CDR2 LQKENI. The trim removed 6 bases at V and 4 bases at J, leaving 8 bases unmatched. CDR3 region: CASSLGQGGNQPQHF. The CDR3 DNA follows: TGTGCCAGCTCCCTCGGACAGGGTGGAAATCAGCCCCAGCATTTT.

This chain's CDR3 is CASSFEIRQTNEKLFF. The DNA for the CDR3 is TGTGCCAGCAGCTTTGAGATCAGGCAAACTAATGAAAAACTGTTTTTT. The rearrangement links TRBV11-2 to TRBJ1-4; D unresolved. The CDR3 has 16 residues. V lost 3 bases, J lost 1 base, and 12 bases lay in between. CDR1 is SGHAT, CDR2 FQNNGV, per germline.

This chain joins TRBV5-1 and TRBJ1-4; TRBD1 is a possible D gene (5 bases). This CDR3 region has 15 residues. Germline V lookup: CDR1 SGHRS, CDR2 YFSETQ. V lost 5 bases and J 8 bases, leaving 19 bases between the germline ends. Written as DNA, the CDR3 is TGCGCCAGCAGTCCCGACAGAGACGTGGGGGAAAAACTGTTTTTT. Protein product: CASSPDRDVGEKLFF.

The V gene is TRBV4-1, the J gene TRBJ2-1, with D unresolved. Germline V gene lookup returns CDR1 MGHRA and CDR2 YSYEKL. The ends were cut back, 4 bases at V and 5 bases at J, with 6 bases in the middle. CDR3 length equals 12 residues. CDR3 coding DNA: TGCGCCAGCAGCCGAACCCACAATGAGCAGTTCTTC. It yields the protein CASSRTHNEQFF.

This chain connects TRBV10-1 to TRBJ1-1; D perhaps matches TRBD1 (5 bases). V was cut by 0 bases and J by 4 bases, with 12 bases left in between. Germline loops: CDR1 WNHNN, CDR2 SYGVQD (reference sequence). This CDR3 is 15 amino acids long. CDR3 in DNA: TGCGCCAGCAGTGAGTCGATCGGAGGGGTCACTGAAGCTTTCTTT. This gives the protein CASSESIGGVTEAFF.

This chain links TRBV5-1 with TRBJ2-7; 10 bases agree with TRBD2. Germline V lookup: CDR1 SGHRS, CDR2 YFSETQ. The CDR3 covers 15 residues. J gave up 5 bases and V 1 base, and 6 bases lay outside the gene matches. CDR3 coding DNA: TGCGCCAGCAGCTTGACTAGCGGGGTTCTCGACGAGCAGTACTTC. Its translation: CASSLTSGVLDEQYF.

V gene TRBV10-1 combines with J gene TRBJ1-5; TRBD1 agrees at 9 bases. The CDR3 runs 15 residues. Germline V gives CDR1 WNHNN, CDR2 SYGVQD (reference sequence). Losses at the gene ends were 5 bases for V and 9 bases for J; bases not matched to a gene: 11. CDR3 sequence (DNA): TGCGCCAGCAGTCACCCCGGGACAGGGCCATGGCCCCAGCATTTT. Translating gives CASSHPGTGPWPQHF.

In this sample, this clone turned up once. The chain has TRBV28 and TRBJ1-2; D not resolved. Deletions cut 6 bases from V and 8 bases from J, with 16 bases between. The CDR3 consists of 13 residues. Germline V gives CDR1 MDHEN, CDR2 SYDVKM. The CDR3, as DNA: TGTGCCAGCAGATCCCCTGGCCACCGCGGCTACACCTTC. It codes for CASRSPGHRGYTF.

The CDR3: CASTLAGAGEQYF. In DNA form, the CDR3 reads TGCGCCAGCACTCTAGCGGGAGCTGGCGAGCAGTACTTC. This chain uses TRBV10-2 with TRBJ2-7, with 10 bases matching TRBD2. The CDR3 consists of 13 residues. The junction had 6 bases not matched to a gene; V was cut back by 7 bases and J by 6 bases. Germline loops: CDR1 WSHSY, CDR2 SAAADI.

The chain couples TRBV7-2 to TRBJ2-5; 9 nucleotides line up with TRBD1. Germline V gene data show CDR1 as SGHTA and CDR2 as FQGNSA. This CDR3 is 14 amino acids long. With 5 bases clipped from V and 4 bases from J, the junction kept 5 bases outside the gene matches. CDR3 loop: CASSPDRGRETQYF. The CDR3 nucleotides are TGTGCCAGCAGCCCTGACAGGGGGAGAGAGACCCAGTACTTC.

This clone appeared a few times. The genes are TRBV4-3 and TRBJ2-1; 8 positions match TRBD1. Germline V lookup: CDR1 LGHNA, CDR2 YSLEER. V lost 3 bases, J lost 5 bases, and 6 bases stayed unmatched. The CDR3 runs 15 residues. The chain's CDR3 is CASSHLDREDNEQFF. Written as DNA, the CDR3 is TGCGCCAGCAGCCACCTGGACAGGGAGGACAATGAGCAGTTCTTC.

J is TRBJ2-7 and V is TRBV6-5; the D gene is possibly TRBD2 (5 bases). Trimming removed 0 bases from V and 12 bases from J, with 12 bases in between. This CDR3 comprises 12 residues. Germline values: CDR1 MNHEY, CDR2 SVGAGI. CDR3 sequence: CASSYSGSGLYF. CDR3 nucleotide sequence: TGTGCCAGCAGTTACTCGGGGAGCGGCCTGTACTTC.

The chain has TRBV28 and TRBJ1-4; 8 bases align to TRBD1. This CDR3 is built from 15 residues. The ends lost 7 bases at V and 6 bases at J; junction bases unmatched: 10. Germline assignment: CDR1 MDHEN and CDR2 SYDVKM. The CDR3: CASTSPQGGYEKLFF. In DNA, the CDR3 is TGTGCCAGCACCTCACCACAGGGGGGATATGAAAAACTGTTTTTT. The whole variable domain, filled in from reference TRBV28 and TRBJ1-4, reads DVKVTQSSRYLVKRTGEKVFLECVQDMDHENMFWYRQDPGLGLRLIYFSYDVKMKEKGDIPEGYSVSREKKERFSLILESASTNQTSMYLCASTSPQGGYEKLFFGSGTQLSVL.